The 30 T cell receptor beta chains reported below all come from one sample, sequenced in a study of blood T cell repertoires in COVID-19. TCRdb keeps only in-frame clones here, not all; method: immunoSEQ multiplex PCR. The sample records around 75,000 clones, 85% to 90% being singletons. Material: peripheral blood. The receptors shown here come from a man aged 50 to 60 with acute or convalescent COVID-19.

This chain connects TRBV14 to TRBJ1-3; weak D call: TRBD1 (5 bases). The CDR3 is 16 residues long. CDR1 is SGHDN and CDR2 is FVKESK in the germline V gene. Trimming cost V 4 bases and J 3 bases, with 16 bases left between them. CDR3: CASSLTGGVGGNTIYF. CDR3 in DNA: TGTGCCAGCAGCCTCACAGGAGGGGTCGGTGGAAACACCATATATTTT. The full variable domain, in which reference TRBV14 and TRBJ1-3 provide the parts outside the CDR3, is EAGVTQFPSHSVIEKGQTVTLRCDPISGHDNLYWYRRVMGKEIKFLLHFVKESKQDESGMPNNRFLAERTGGTYSTLKVQPAELEDSGVYFCASSLTGGVGGNTIYFGEGSWLTVV.

The chain uses TRBV5-8 and TRBJ1-6, with TRBD1 as a possible D gene (5 bases). Trimming removed 2 bases at V and 7 bases at J, with 10 bases between. Germline CDR1 SGHTS, CDR2 YDEGEE. CDR3 length equals 14 residues. The CDR3 bases are TGTGCCAGCAGCTTCGGGACTCTAAATTCACCCCTCCACTTT. It is translated as CASSFGTLNSPLHF.

This chain joins TRBV24-1 and TRBJ1-1, with 7 bases fitting TRBD1. Germline V gene sequence: CDR1 KGHDR, CDR2 SFDVKD. The CDR3 is made up of 13 amino acids. J was trimmed by 7 bases and V by 3 bases; bases with no gene match: 4. The DNA for the CDR3 is TGTGCCACCAGTGATCCGGGACAGAATGAAGCTTTCTTT. This codes for CATSDPGQNEAFF.

This clone occurred a few times. The rearrangement joins TRBV13 to TRBJ1-1; possibly TRBD1 for D (6 bases). The ends were cut back, 5 bases at V and 4 bases at J, with 11 bases in the middle. The CDR3 is 13 amino acids. Germline V gives CDR1 PRHDT, CDR2 FYEKMQ (reference sequence). The chain's CDR3 is CASSPPGATEAFF. In nucleotides, the CDR3 is TGTGCCAGCAGCCCCCCAGGGGCCACTGAAGCTTTCTTT. Combining the CDR3 with reference TRBV13 and TRBJ1-1 gives the whole variable domain AAGVIQSPRHLIKEKRETATLKCYPIPRHDTVYWYQQGPGQDPQFLISFYEKMQSDKGSIPDRFSAQQFSDYHSELNMSSLELGDSALYFCASSPPGATEAFFGQGTRLTVV.

This chain connects TRBV9 to TRBJ2-7; 9 bases align to TRBD2. The germline V gene encodes CDR1 SGDLS and CDR2 YYNGEE. This CDR3 spans 15 amino acids. Trimming took 0 bases from V and 2 from J; bases not matched to a gene: 3. CDR3 in DNA: TGTGCCAGCAGCGTAGGGGCGGGAGGGCCCTACGAGCAGTACTTC. It encodes CASSVGAGGPYEQYF. The variable domain in full, with the rest retrieved from reference TRBV9 and TRBJ2-7, is DSGVTQTPKHLITATGQRVTLRCSPRSGDLSVYWYQQSLDQGLQFLIQYYNGEERAKGNILERFSAQQFPDLHSELNLSSLELGDSALYFCASSVGAGGPYEQYFGPGTRLTVT.

The chain links TRBV11-2 to TRBJ2-7, with a tentative D call TRBD1 (5 bases). CDR3 size: 14 residues. V gave up 1 base and J gave up 6 bases, with 13 bases separating them. Germline V lookup: CDR1 SGHAT, CDR2 FQNNGV. The DNA for the CDR3 is TGTGCCAGCAGCTTAGTTCCCACAGGCCGCGAGCAGTACTTC. Translating it yields CASSLVPTGREQYF. Full variable domain (rest looked up from reference TRBV11-2 and TRBJ2-7): EAGVAQSPRYKIIEKRQSVAFWCNPISGHATLYWYQQILGQGPKLLIQFQNNGVVDDSQLPKDRFSAERLKGVDSTLKIQPAKLEDSAVYLCASSLVPTGREQYFGPGTRLTVT.

The gene calls are TRBV27 and TRBJ2-7, with 9 positions matching TRBD1. The CDR3 totals 14 residues. V shed 6 bases, J shed 2 bases, and the junction held 5 bases outside the gene matches. Germline V CDR1 and CDR2: MNHEY, SMNVEV (reference sequence). CDR3 in DNA: TGTGCCAGCAGACCGGGACAGGGCACCTACGAGCAGTACTTC. It codes for CASRPGQGTYEQYF.

This clone came up a few times. The J gene is TRBJ2-7, the V gene TRBV20-1; D call uncertain. This CDR3 region has 14 residues. Germline V gene sequence: CDR1 DFQATT, CDR2 SNEGSKA (reference sequence). V gave up 3 bases and J gave up 2 bases, with 14 bases separating them. The CDR3 is CSASLGVFTYEQYF. The CDR3 DNA follows: TGCAGTGCTAGTTTGGGCGTCTTCACCTACGAGCAGTACTTC.

This clone was seen only once. This rearrangement joins TRBV27 to TRBJ2-7, with D perhaps matching TRBD1 (6 bases). Germline CDR1 MNHEY, CDR2 SMNVEV (reference sequence). This CDR3 has 14 residues. Trimming shortened V by 0 bases and J by 3 bases, and 9 bases separated the two germline ends. The CDR3 nucleotides are TGTGCCAGCAGTTTATCGGGGACAAGCTACGAGCAGTACTTC. It codes for CASSLSGTSYEQYF.

The V and J genes are TRBV5-4 and TRBJ2-1; maybe TRBD1 (6 bases). Germline V gene sequence: CDR1 SGHNT, CDR2 YYREEE (reference sequence). V lost 1 base and J lost 2, with 10 bases in between. This CDR3 comprises 15 residues. CDR3: CASSLIGGTYNEQFF. For the CDR3, the DNA is TGTGCCAGCAGCTTGATAGGGGGTACCTACAATGAGCAGTTCTTC.

The chain uses TRBV27 and TRBJ2-2; 12 nucleotides match TRBD2. The length of the CDR3 is 15 residues. With 7 bases clipped from V and 5 bases from J, the junction kept 5 bases outside the gene matches. From germline, CDR1 is MNHEY and CDR2 SMNVEV (reference sequence). The CDR3 protein is CASTLAGGRTGELFF. CDR3 sequence (DNA): TGTGCCAGCACCCTAGCGGGAGGGCGGACCGGGGAGCTGTTTTTT.

V and J are TRBV5-6 and TRBJ1-1, with 8 bases aligning to TRBD1. The germline CDR1 and CDR2 sequences are SGHDT and YYEEEE. The CDR3 contains 16 residues. Germline trimming cut 3 bases from V and 8 bases from J; bases unmatched to any gene: 15. The CDR3 is CASSSPQGARRGEAFF. As DNA, the CDR3 is TGTGCCAGCAGCTCACCGCAGGGGGCGCGGAGAGGGGAAGCTTTCTTT. The full variable domain, with the rest looked up from reference TRBV5-6 and TRBJ1-1, is DAGVTQSPTHLIKTRGQQVTLRCSPKSGHDTVSWYQQALGQGPQFIFQYYEEEERQRGNFPDRFSGHQFPNYSSELNVNALLLGDSALYLCASSSPQGARRGEAFFGQGTRLTVV.

The chain employs TRBV4-1 and TRBJ2-2; 7 bases agree with TRBD2. Germline trimming cut 5 bases from V and 8 bases from J; bases unmatched to any gene: 14. CDR3 size: 16 residues. Germline loops: CDR1 MGHRA, CDR2 YSYEKL. CDR3 protein: CASSDGTISILGELFF. The CDR3 DNA follows: TGCGCCAGCAGCGACGGGACTATTTCTATTCTAGGGGAGCTGTTTTTT.

V gene TRBV18 combines with J gene TRBJ2-7; tentative D call: TRBD2 (6 bases). Germline-derived CDR1 and CDR2 are KGHSH and LQKENI. V lost 6 bases and J 7 bases, leaving 19 bases between the germline ends. This CDR3 has 14 amino acids. This CDR3 reads CASSQSSSSGEQYF. CDR3 in DNA: TGTGCCAGCTCGCAGAGTAGCTCGAGCGGGGAGCAGTACTTC.

This rearrangement joins TRBV4-1 to TRBJ1-4; 8 positions match TRBD1. With V trimmed by 4 bases and J by 4 bases, 11 bases remained unmatched. The CDR3 spans 17 residues. The germline CDR1 and CDR2 sequences are MGHRA and YSYEKL. Written as DNA, the CDR3 is TGCGCCAGCAGCCGCCATTTAGGACAGGGCAATAATGAAAAACTGTTTTTT. Its translation is CASSRHLGQGNNEKLFF.

The V and J genes are TRBV5-5 and TRBJ2-5; 7 bases fit TRBD2. The CDR3 is 13 residues long. Germline V gene data show CDR1 as SGHKS and CDR2 as YYEKEE (reference sequence). J was trimmed by 3 bases and V by 4 bases; bases with no gene match: 3. The CDR3 sequence: CASSLGGEETQYF. The CDR3 bases are TGTGCCAGCAGCCTTGGGGGGGAAGAGACCCAGTACTTC. Supplemented by reference TRBV5-5 and TRBJ2-5, the full variable domain reads DAGVTQSPTHLIKTRGQQVTLRCSPISGHKSVSWYQQVLGQGPQFIFQYYEKEERGRGNFPDRFSARQFPNYSSELNVNALLLGDSALYLCASSLGGEETQYFGPGTRLLVL.

The chain combines TRBV5-1 with TRBJ1-2; 8 nucleotides agree with TRBD1. CDR3 length equals 14 residues. Germline V gene data show CDR1 as SGHRS and CDR2 as YFSETQ. With 6 bases clipped from V and 4 bases from J, the junction kept 8 bases outside the gene matches. CDR3 region: CASNPGQDAYGYTF. CDR3 bases: TGCGCCAGCAACCCGGGACAGGATGCCTATGGCTACACCTTC.

The chain combines TRBV25-1 with TRBJ2-7, with a tentative D call TRBD1 (6 bases). The V gene's germline CDR1 is MGHDK and CDR2 SYGVNS. V was clipped by 3 bases and J by 7 bases, with 13 bases between them. The CDR3 is 13 amino acids. Written as DNA, the CDR3 is TGTGCCAGCAGTGAGCTCGGGACACGGGAGCAGTACTTC. It is translated as CASSELGTREQYF.

V usage is TRBV6-2 or TRBV6-3 and J usage is TRBJ1-2; 7 bases are a match to TRBD1. V shed 6 bases and J 4 bases; nucleotides not matched to a gene: 14. This CDR3 contains 16 residues. Germline V gene data show CDR1 as MNHEY and CDR2 as SVGEGT. The CDR3 region has the DNA TGTGCCAGCAGCCCAACGACAGGGATTTCAATCTATGGCTACACCTTC. Its protein is CASSPTTGISIYGYTF.

The chain combines TRBV5-1 with TRBJ1-2; no firm D call. The CDR3 spans 15 residues. The V gene lost 0 bases and the J gene lost 8 bases, with 17 bases spanning the gap. Germline V gene lookup returns CDR1 SGHRS and CDR2 YFSETQ. The CDR3 region has the DNA TGCGCCAGCAGCTTGGGCCAGTCAAACGGGAGGGGCTACACCTTC. Its protein product is CASSLGQSNGRGYTF.

The chain carries TRBV7-2 and TRBJ2-5, with D possibly TRBD2 on 6 matching bases. The CDR3 spans 14 residues. V lost 5 bases to trimming and J lost 2 bases, with 12 bases between them. Germline CDR1 SGHTA, CDR2 FQGNSA. CDR3 protein: CASSPGTFQETQYF. The DNA of the CDR3 is TGTGCCAGCAGCCCCGGGACTTTTCAAGAGACCCAGTACTTC.

This clone was observed a single time. This sequence joins TRBV7-9 and TRBJ1-2, with TRBD1 matching 7 bases. The germline CDR1 and CDR2 sequences are SEHNR and FQNEAQ (reference sequence). The CDR3 extends over 13 amino acids. V was pared by 4 bases and J by 7 bases, with 6 bases of the junction left unmatched. The CDR3 protein is CASSSFDRAGYTF. The CDR3 DNA reads TGTGCCAGCAGCTCCTTTGACAGGGCTGGCTACACCTTC.

V is TRBV5-5 and J is TRBJ1-5, with D tentatively TRBD1 (6 bases). From germline, CDR1 is SGHKS and CDR2 YYEKEE (reference sequence). This CDR3 is built from 15 residues. V was shortened by 2 bases and J by 0 bases, with 9 bases between the two germline ends. CDR3 region: CASSLGGNSNQPQHF. The CDR3 coding sequence is TGTGCCAGCAGCTTAGGGGGAAATAGCAATCAGCCCCAGCATTTT.

The rearrangement joins TRBV18 to TRBJ1-3; a weak D match, TRBD1 (5 bases). Germline V gives CDR1 KGHSH, CDR2 LQKENI. V was clipped by 6 bases and J by 4 bases, with 16 bases between them. The CDR3 consists of 15 residues. The CDR3 coding sequence is TGTGCCAGCTCCCCGCCAGGGAGGGCCGGAAACACCATATATTTT. Its protein product is CASSPPGRAGNTIYF.

V and J are TRBV18 and TRBJ2-7; tentative D call: TRBD2 (6 bases). The CDR3 is 14 amino acids. The germline V gene encodes CDR1 KGHSH and CDR2 LQKENI. The V end lost 2 bases, the J end lost 3 bases, and 11 bases lay between the germline ends. The CDR3 sequence is CASSPSRDFYEQYF. CDR3 nucleotides: TGTGCCAGCTCACCAAGCAGGGACTTCTACGAGCAGTACTTC.

The chain links TRBV27 to TRBJ1-5; 8 bases are shared with TRBD1. Germline V gene lookup returns CDR1 MNHEY and CDR2 SMNVEV (reference sequence). Trimming at V came to 8 bases and at J to 4 bases, leaving 10 bases not matched to a gene. CDR3 length: 15 residues. CDR3 DNA sequence: TGTGCCAGCTCAAATCAGGGGGCAGGGAATCAGCCCCAGCATTTT. Protein: CASSNQGAGNQPQHF.

The chain carries TRBV5-1 and TRBJ1-3; D possibly corresponds to TRBD1 (5 bases). The CDR3 extends over 16 amino acids. The V gene's germline CDR1 is SGHRS and CDR2 YFSETQ. The V end was cut by 0 bases, the J end by 1 base, with 11 bases between. CDR3 in amino acids: CASSLDRQPSGNTIYF. The CDR3 bases are TGCGCCAGCAGCTTGGACCGACAGCCTTCTGGAAACACCATATATTTT.

This clone appeared once. This chain connects TRBV14 to TRBJ1-3; the D is unclear. This CDR3 has 16 residues. The germline V and J ends were trimmed by 3 bases and 0 bases, with 12 bases remaining between them. The germline gives CDR1 SGHDN, CDR2 FVKESK. CDR3 coding DNA: TGTGCCAGCAGCCACGATACCGGGTACTCTGGAAACACCATATATTTT. Its translation is CASSHDTGYSGNTIYF. The entire variable domain, with the rest obtained from reference TRBV14 and TRBJ1-3, is as follows: EAGVTQFPSHSVIEKGQTVTLRCDPISGHDNLYWYRRVMGKEIKFLLHFVKESKQDESGMPNNRFLAERTGGTYSTLKVQPAELEDSGVYFCASSHDTGYSGNTIYFGEGSWLTVV.

Comments on this clone: In the same sample, other DNA sequences code for this CDR3. The rearrangement links TRBV7-2 to TRBJ1-2; TRBD1 matches 7 bases. V was clipped by 1 base and J by 3 bases; unmatched bases: 2. Germline V gene lookup returns CDR1 SGHTA and CDR2 FQGNSA. The CDR3 contains 14 residues. CDR3 sequence reads: CASSLGQGDYGYTF. The CDR3 DNA follows: TGTGCCAGCAGCTTAGGCCAGGGGGACTATGGCTACACCTTC.

V is TRBV7-2 and J is TRBJ2-5; TRBD1 matches at 9 bases. CDR1 is SGHTA, CDR2 FQGNSA, per germline. CDR3 length: 15 amino acids. V lost 5 bases and J lost 5; bases outside the gene matches: 9. The CDR3 nucleotides read TGTGCCAGCAGCGGAGTCGGGACAGGGACGGAGACCCAGTACTTC. Amino acid sequence: CASSGVGTGTETQYF. The full variable domain, with the rest looked up from reference TRBV7-2 and TRBJ2-5, is GAGVSQSPSNKVTEKGKDVELRCDPISGHTALYWYRQSLGQGLEFLIYFQGNSAPDKSGLPSDRFSAERTGGSVSTLTIQRTQQEDSAVYLCASSGVGTGTETQYFGPGTRLLVL.